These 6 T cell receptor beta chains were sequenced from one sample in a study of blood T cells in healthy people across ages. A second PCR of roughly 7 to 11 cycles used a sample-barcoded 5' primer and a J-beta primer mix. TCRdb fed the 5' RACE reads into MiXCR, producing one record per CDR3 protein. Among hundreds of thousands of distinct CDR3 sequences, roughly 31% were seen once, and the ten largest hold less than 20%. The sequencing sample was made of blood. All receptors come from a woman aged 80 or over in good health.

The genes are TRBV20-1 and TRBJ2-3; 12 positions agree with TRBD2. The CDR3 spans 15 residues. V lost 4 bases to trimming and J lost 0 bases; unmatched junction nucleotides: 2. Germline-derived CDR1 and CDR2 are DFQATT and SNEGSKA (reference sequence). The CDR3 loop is CSATGLAGSTDTQYF. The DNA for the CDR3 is TGCAGTGCTACAGGACTAGCGGGGAGCACAGATACGCAGTATTTT.

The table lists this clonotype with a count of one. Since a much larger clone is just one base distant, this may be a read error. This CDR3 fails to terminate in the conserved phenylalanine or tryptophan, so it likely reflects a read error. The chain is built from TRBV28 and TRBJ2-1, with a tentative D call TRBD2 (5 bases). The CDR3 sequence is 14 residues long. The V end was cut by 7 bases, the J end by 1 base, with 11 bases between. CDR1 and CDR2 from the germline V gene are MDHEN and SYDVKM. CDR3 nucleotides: TGTGCCAGCAAGAGGGCCGGGTCCTACAATGAGCAGTTCTTA. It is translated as CASKRAGSYNEQFL.

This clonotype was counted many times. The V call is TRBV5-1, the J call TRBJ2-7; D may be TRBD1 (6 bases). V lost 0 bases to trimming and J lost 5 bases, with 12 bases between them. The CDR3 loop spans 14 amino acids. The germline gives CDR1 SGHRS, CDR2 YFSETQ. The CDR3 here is CASSLGQAWDEQYF. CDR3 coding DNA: TGCGCCAGCAGCTTGGGACAGGCTTGGGACGAGCAGTACTTC.

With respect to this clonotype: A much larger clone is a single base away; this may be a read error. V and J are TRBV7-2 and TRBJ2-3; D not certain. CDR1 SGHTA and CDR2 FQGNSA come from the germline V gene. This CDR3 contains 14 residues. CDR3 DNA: TGTGTCAGCAGCTTAGGCCCCGCGGCAGATACGCAGTATTTT. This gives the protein CVSSLGPAADTQYF.

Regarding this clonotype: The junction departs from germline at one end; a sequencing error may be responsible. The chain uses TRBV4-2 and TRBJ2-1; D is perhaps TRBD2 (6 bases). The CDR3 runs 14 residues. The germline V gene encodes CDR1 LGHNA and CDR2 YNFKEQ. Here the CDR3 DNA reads TGTGCCAGCTGCCAAGAACGGTCTAGCGATGAGCAGTTCTTC. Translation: CASCQERSSDEQFF.

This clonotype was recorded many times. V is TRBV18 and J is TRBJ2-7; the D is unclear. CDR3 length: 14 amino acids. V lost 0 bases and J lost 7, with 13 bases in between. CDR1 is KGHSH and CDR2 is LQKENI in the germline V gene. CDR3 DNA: TGTGCCAGCTCACCACCGTCGAGGTCAAGGGAGCAGTACTTC. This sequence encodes CASSPPSRSREQYF. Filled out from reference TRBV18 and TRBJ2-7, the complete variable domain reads NAGVMQNPRHLVRRRGQEARLRCSPMKGHSHVYWYRQLPEEGLKFMVYLQKENIIDESGMPKERFSAEFPKEGPSILRIQQVVRGDSAAYFCASSPPSRSREQYFGPGTRLTVT.